In this sample, the clone carrying this T cell receptor beta chain turned up many times. Its specificity is not known. These data belong to a study of T cells in Graves' hyperthyroidism and ophthalmopathy. The TCR beta CDR3 regions underwent amplification using RNA transcripts as the source. TCR CDR3 regions were first amplified by RT-PCR with HTBI primers. TCRdb re-derived calls from the multiplex PCR reads in MiXCR, one entry per CDR3 protein. This sample has some 300,000 distinct CDR3 sequences, with roughly an eighth found just once. Findings of the study overall: Most clonotypes that expanded in the thyroid above 0.001 also showed up in blood. Ophthalmopathy got predicted by the model a median around 6.6 months before its onset.

V lost 4 bases to trimming and J lost 6 bases; unmatched junction nucleotides: 6. Germline V gives CDR1 LGHDT, CDR2 YNNKEL (reference sequence). CDR3 size: 13 residues. Calling Graves' hyperthyroidism stable meant ophthalmopathy did not progress within 18 months. Patients aged 18 to 65 had newly diagnosed hyperthyroidism of under 2 months' duration. The sequence was obtained from a woman between 40 and 55 years old with Graves' hyperthyroidism. What was sequenced was blood. J is TRBJ2-7 and V is TRBV3-1; 7 nucleotides agree with TRBD1. This chain's CDR3 is CASSRGTDPEQYF. As DNA, the CDR3 is TGTGCCAGCAGCCGAGGGACAGACCCCGAGCAGTACTTC.